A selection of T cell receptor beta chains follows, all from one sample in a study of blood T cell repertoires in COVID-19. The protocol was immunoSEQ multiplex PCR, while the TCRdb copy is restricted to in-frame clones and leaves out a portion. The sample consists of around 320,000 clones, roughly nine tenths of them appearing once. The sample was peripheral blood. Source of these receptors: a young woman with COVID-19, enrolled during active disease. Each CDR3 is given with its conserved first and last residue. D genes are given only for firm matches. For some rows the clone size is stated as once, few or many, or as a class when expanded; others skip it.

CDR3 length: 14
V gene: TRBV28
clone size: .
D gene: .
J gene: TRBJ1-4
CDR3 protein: CASRTRQTHEKLFF
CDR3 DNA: TGTGCCAGCAGAACCCGACAGACTCATGAAAAACTGTTTTTT

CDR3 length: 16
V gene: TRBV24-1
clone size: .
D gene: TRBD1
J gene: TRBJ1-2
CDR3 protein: CATSDSRQGSIYGYTF
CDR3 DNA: TGTGCCACCAGTGATTCCCGACAGGGATCTATCTATGGCTACACCTTC

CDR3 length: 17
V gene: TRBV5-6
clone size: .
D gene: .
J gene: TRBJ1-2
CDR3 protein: CASSRAASGMREGGYTF
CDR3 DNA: TGTGCCAGCAGCCGGGCTGCCTCGGGGATGAGGGAGGGTGGCTACACCTTC

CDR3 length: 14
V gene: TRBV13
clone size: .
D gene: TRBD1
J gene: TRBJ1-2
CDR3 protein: CASSPDRGPDGYTF
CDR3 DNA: TGTGCCAGCAGCCCGGACAGGGGGCCGGATGGCTACACCTTC

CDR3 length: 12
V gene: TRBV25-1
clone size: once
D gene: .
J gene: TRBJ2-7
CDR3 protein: CASTDRSYEQYF
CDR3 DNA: TGTGCCAGTACAGACAGGTCGTACGAGCAGTACTTC

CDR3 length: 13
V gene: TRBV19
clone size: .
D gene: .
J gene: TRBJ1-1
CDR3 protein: CASSIRGHTEAFF
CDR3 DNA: TGTGCCAGTAGTATTCGTGGGCACACTGAAGCTTTCTTT

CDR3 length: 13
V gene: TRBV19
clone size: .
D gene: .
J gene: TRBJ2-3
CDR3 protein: CASNRVPGDTQYF
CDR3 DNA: TGTGCCAGTAACAGGGTTCCGGGAGATACGCAGTATTTT

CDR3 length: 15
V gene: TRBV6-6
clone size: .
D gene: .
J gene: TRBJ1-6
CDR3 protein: CASSLTLRDGSPLHF
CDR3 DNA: TGTGCCAGCAGTCTAACTCTCAGGGATGGTTCACCCCTCCACTTT

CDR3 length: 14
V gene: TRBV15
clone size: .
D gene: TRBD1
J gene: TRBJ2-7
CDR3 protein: CATSREGQTYEQYF
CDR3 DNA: TGTGCCACCAGCAGAGAGGGACAGACCTACGAGCAGTACTTC

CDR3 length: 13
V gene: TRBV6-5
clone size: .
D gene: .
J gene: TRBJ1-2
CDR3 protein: CASSYSGLGGYTF
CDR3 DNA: TGTGCCAGCAGTTACTCGGGCCTTGGAGGCTACACCTTC

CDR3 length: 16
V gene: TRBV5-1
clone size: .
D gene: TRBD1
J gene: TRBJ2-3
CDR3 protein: CASSLQGQGMGDTQYF
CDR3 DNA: TGCGCCAGCAGCTTACAGGGGCAGGGTATGGGAGATACGCAGTATTTT

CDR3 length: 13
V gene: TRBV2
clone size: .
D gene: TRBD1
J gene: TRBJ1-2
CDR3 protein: CASQDRGTDGYTF
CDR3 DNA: TGTGCCAGCCAAGACAGGGGGACCGATGGCTACACCTTC

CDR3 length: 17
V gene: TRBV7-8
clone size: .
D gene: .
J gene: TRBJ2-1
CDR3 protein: CASSLSPSQGSYNEQFF
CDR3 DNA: TGTGCCAGCAGCTTATCCCCCTCACAGGGCTCCTACAATGAGCAGTTCTTC

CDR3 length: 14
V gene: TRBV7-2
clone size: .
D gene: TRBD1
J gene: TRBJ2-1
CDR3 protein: CASSLAQGANEQFF
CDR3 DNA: TGTGCCAGCAGCTTAGCGCAGGGGGCCAATGAGCAGTTCTTC

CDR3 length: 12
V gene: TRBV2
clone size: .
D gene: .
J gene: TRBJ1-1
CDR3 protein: CASSTDLTGAFF
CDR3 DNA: TGTGCCAGCAGTACTGATTTGACAGGAGCTTTCTTT

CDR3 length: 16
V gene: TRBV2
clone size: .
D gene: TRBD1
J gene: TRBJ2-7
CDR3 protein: CASTAPGGKGNYEQYF
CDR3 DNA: TGTGCCAGCACAGCCCCAGGGGGTAAAGGGAACTACGAGCAGTACTTC

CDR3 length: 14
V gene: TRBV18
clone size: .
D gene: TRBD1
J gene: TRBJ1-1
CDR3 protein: CASSGDRFNTEAFF
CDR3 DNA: TGTGCCAGCTCAGGGGACAGGTTTAACACTGAAGCTTTCTTT

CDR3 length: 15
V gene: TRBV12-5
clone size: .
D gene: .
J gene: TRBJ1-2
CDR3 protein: CASGLARGIRYGYTF
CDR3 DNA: TGTGCTAGTGGTTTGGCCCGGGGGATCCGATATGGCTACACCTTC

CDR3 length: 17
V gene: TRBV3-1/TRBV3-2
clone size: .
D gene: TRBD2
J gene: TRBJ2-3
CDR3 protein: CASSQDSGGSSTDTQYF
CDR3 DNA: TGTGCCAGCAGCCAAGATAGCGGGGGGTCCTCGACAGATACGCAGTATTTT

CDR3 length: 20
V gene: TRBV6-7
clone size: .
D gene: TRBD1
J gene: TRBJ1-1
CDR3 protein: CASSYFVHRDRDFTGTEAFF
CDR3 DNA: TGTGCCAGCAGTTACTTCGTGCACCGGGACAGGGATTTTACGGGCACTGAAGCTTTCTTT

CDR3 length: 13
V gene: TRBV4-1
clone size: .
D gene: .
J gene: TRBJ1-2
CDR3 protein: CASSQGSVYGYTF
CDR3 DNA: TGCGCCAGCAGCCAAGGTTCCGTATATGGCTACACCTTC

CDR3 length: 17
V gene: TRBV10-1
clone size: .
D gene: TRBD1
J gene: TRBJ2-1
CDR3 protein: CASSPLLDRASDNEQFF
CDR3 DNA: TGCGCCAGCAGTCCGCTACTTGACAGGGCATCAGACAATGAGCAGTTCTTC

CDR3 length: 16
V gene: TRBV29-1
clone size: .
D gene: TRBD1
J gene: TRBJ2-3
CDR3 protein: CSVAQHRGTGGDTQYF
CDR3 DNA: TGCAGCGTTGCCCAACACAGGGGGACGGGTGGGGATACGCAGTATTTT

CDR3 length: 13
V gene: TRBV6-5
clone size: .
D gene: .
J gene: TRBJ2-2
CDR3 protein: CASPDRDTGELFF
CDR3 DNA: TGTGCCAGTCCGGACAGAGACACCGGGGAGCTGTTTTTT

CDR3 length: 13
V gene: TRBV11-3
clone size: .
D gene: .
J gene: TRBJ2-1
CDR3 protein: CASSKTKNNEQFF
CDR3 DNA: TGTGCCAGCAGCAAAACTAAGAACAATGAGCAGTTCTTC

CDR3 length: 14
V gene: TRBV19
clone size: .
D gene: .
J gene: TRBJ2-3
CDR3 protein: CASRGWSRADTQYF
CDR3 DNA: TGTGCCAGTCGAGGGTGGTCGCGGGCAGATACGCAGTATTTT

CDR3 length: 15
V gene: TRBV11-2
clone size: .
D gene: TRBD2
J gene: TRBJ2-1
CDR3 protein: CASSPLAGGRYEQFF
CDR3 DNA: TGTGCCAGCAGCCCACTAGCGGGGGGGAGGTATGAGCAGTTCTTC

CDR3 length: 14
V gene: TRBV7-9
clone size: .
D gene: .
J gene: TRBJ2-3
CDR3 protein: CASSLVYSTDTQYF
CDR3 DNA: TGTGCCAGCAGCTTAGTCTACAGCACAGATACGCAGTATTTT

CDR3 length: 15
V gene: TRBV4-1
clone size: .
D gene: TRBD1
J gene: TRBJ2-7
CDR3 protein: CASSQFGQGAYEQYF
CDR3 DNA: TGCGCCAGCAGCCAATTTGGACAGGGCGCCTACGAGCAGTACTTC

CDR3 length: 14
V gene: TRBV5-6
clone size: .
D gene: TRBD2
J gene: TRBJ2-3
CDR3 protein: CASASAGGSHTQYF
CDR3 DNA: TGTGCCAGCGCCTCCGCGGGGGGATCGCATACGCAGTATTTT

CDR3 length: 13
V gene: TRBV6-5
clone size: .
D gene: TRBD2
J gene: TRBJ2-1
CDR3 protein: CASNGGGYHEQFF
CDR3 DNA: TGTGCCAGCAATGGGGGGGGGTACCATGAGCAGTTCTTC

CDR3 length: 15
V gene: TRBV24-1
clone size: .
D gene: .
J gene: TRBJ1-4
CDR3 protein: CATSGRGGDTEKLFF
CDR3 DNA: TGTGCCACCAGTGGTCGAGGAGGGGATACGGAAAAACTGTTTTTT

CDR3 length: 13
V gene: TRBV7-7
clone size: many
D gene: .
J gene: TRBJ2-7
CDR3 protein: CASSPGTSYEQYF
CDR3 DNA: TGTGCCAGCAGCCCAGGAACTTCCTACGAGCAGTACTTC